This TCR beta chain emerged from a study of T-cell memory formation after mild COVID-19. As for the study in general: Largely donor-specific sequence clusters came from a couple of donors. Findings and caveats of the study: Some clones that responded were present in memory (sampled pre-infection), which suggests cross-reactive memory joined. From day 15 to 85, contracting clones were balanced between CD4 and CD8, whereas later expanders leaned toward CD4+.

TCRdb re-called the 5' RACE reads through MiXCR, storing one row per CDR3 protein. The sample has fewer than 450,000 distinct CDR3 sequences, around 24% seen once. There are 14 residues in the CDR3. Germline V lookup: CDR1 SGDLS, CDR2 YYNGEE. Trimming removed 3 bases from V and 10 bases from J, with 19 bases in between. This clonotype was picked up a small number of times. Its specificity is not known. The rearrangement uses TRBV9 and TRBJ1-1; no reliable D call. This clonotype was obtained from an adult woman who had mild COVID-19 (a few samples of this study predate the infection). Cell type and time point are not known. The sequenced sample was PBMCs or a T cell subset sorted from them (not recorded which). Written as DNA, the CDR3 is TGTGCCAGCAGCGGAGGCAGCAACCCCCTAAGAGCTTTCTTT. Its translation is CASSGGSNPLRAFF.